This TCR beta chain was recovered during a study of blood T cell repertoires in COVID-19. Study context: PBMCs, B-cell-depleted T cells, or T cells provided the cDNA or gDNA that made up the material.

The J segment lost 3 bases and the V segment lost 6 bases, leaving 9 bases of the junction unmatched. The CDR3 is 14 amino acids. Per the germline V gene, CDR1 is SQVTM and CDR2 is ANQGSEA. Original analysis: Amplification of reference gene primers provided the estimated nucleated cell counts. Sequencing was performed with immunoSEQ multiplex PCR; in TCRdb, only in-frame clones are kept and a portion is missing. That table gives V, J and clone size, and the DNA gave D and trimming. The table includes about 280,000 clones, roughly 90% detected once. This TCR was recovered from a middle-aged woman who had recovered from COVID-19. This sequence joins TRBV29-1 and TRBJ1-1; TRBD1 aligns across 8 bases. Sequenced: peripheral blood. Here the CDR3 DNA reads TGCAGCGTACGGCAGGGGGCGCGAGACACTGAAGCTTTCTTT. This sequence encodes CSVRQGARDTEAFF.